The 10 T cell receptor beta chains below come from one sample, sequenced in a study of T cell repertoires in cytomegalovirus infection. TCRdb used MiXCR to reprocess the reads, holding one entry per CDR3 protein. The data hold approximately 250,000 distinct CDR3 sequences, with approximately 7% observed a single time. The sequenced sample consisted of PBMCs. The receptor source for this set is a human donor in good health (CMV status not recorded). Some clones in this sample may be carry-over from other donors' samples.

This clonotype was observed at least ten times. J is TRBJ2-5 and V is TRBV11-2, with D perhaps matching TRBD2 (6 bases). CDR3 length: 14 amino acids. Trimming left V 5 bases short and J 3 bases short, with 13 bases between. Germline loops: CDR1 SGHAT, CDR2 FQNNGV. In DNA form, the CDR3 reads TGTGCCAGCAGCCAAAAATGGAGGGAAGAGACCCAGTACTTC. Its translation is CASSQKWREETQYF.

There are many counts of this clonotype. The junction departs from the called germline gene at one end, perhaps through a read error. The chain couples TRBV7-7 to TRBJ2-2; D may be TRBD1 or TRBD2 (5 bases each). This CDR3 spans 15 amino acids. The germline V gene encodes CDR1 SSHAT and CDR2 FNYEAQ (reference sequence). The CDR3 DNA is TGTGCTAGCAGCTTAATCCGGGGCAACACCGGGGAGCTGTTTTTT. Amino acids: CASSLIRGNTGELFF. Full variable domain (outside the CDR3, taken from reference TRBV7-7 and TRBJ2-2): GAGVSQSPRYKVTKRGQDVTLRCDPISSHATLYWYQQALGQGPEFLTYFNYEAQPDKSGLPSDRFSAERPEGSISTLTIQRTEQRDSAMYRCASSLIRGNTGELFFGEGSRLTVL.

Comment on this clonotype: The germline gene is not matched at one end of the junction; a read error may be the cause. This chain links TRBV5-6 with TRBJ1-1; a weak D match, TRBD1 (5 bases). Germline V gene sequence: CDR1 SGHDT, CDR2 YYEEEE. The CDR3 contains 14 residues. This CDR3 reads CASSPGPLNTEVLF. CDR3 DNA sequence: TGTGCCAGCAGCCCGGGACCGCTGAACACTGAAGTTCTCTTT.

This clonotype was seen ten or more times. CDR3 sequence: CASSWRTDPGEQYF. The CDR3 region has the DNA TGTGCCAGCAGCTGGCGGACTGACCCTGGGGAGCAGTACTTC. The chain is built from TRBV7-2 and TRBJ2-7; possible D gene TRBD2, 5 bases. The CDR3 sequence is 14 residues long. V was clipped by 4 bases and J by 7 bases, with 17 bases between them. Per germline, CDR1 SGHTA and CDR2 FQGNSA.

This clonotype was counted at least ten times. The rearrangement joins TRBV6-1 to TRBJ2-1; perhaps TRBD1 as D (5 bases). This CDR3 region has 16 residues. Germline assignment: CDR1 MNHNS and CDR2 SASEGT. The V and J ends lost 8 bases and 6 bases respectively, with 23 bases between them. In DNA form, the CDR3 reads TGTGCCAGCGCGAGTATAGGTCGGCAGGGTGGCAATGAGCAGTTCTTC. Residues: CASASIGRQGGNEQFF.

This clonotype came up many times. This sequence joins TRBV6-5 and TRBJ1-1, with D possibly matching TRBD1 (6 bases). This CDR3 is 15 amino acids long. V lost 2 bases and J 1 base, leaving 11 bases between the germline ends. Germline V lookup: CDR1 MNHEY, CDR2 SVGAGI. The CDR3: CASSYALQGNTEAFF. The CDR3 bases are TGTGCCAGCAGTTACGCACTACAGGGGAACACTGAAGCTTTCTTT.

This clonotype showed up just a few times. V gene TRBV11-2 combines with J gene TRBJ2-4; D not certain. With 1 base removed from V and 5 bases from J, the gap between germline ends came to 3 bases. Germline V gene lookup returns CDR1 SGHAT and CDR2 FQNNGV. CDR3 size: 12 residues. The DNA for the CDR3 is TGTGCCAGCAGCTTAGTCCAAAACATTCAGTACTTC. Translating it yields CASSLVQNIQYF.

This clonotype has ten or more counts. The gene calls are TRBV7-2 and TRBJ2-7; D perhaps matches TRBD1 (6 bases). Germline loops: CDR1 SGHTA, CDR2 FQGNSA. This CDR3 contains 15 residues. The V end lost 4 bases, the J end lost 5 bases, and 18 bases lay between the germline ends. CDR3 protein: CASSYLQGSENEQYF. As DNA, the CDR3 is TGTGCCAGCAGCTACCTACAGGGCTCGGAGAACGAGCAGTACTTC.

About this clonotype itself: At one boundary the junction diverges from the germline segment, which might be a read error. The rearrangement links TRBV7-9 to TRBJ2-7; D remains ambiguous. Germline CDR1 reads SEHNR; CDR2 reads FQNEAQ (reference sequence). This CDR3 is built from 13 residues. CDR3 coding DNA: TGTGCCAGCAGCTTACATAGTTCCGTCGAGCGGTACTTC. Encoded protein: CASSLHSSVERYF.

There are many counts of this clonotype. V gene TRBV20-1 combines with J gene TRBJ1-1, with a possible D match to TRBD1 (6 bases). The ends were cut back, 4 bases at V and 11 bases at J, with 20 bases in the middle. Per germline, CDR1 DFQATT and CDR2 SNEGSKA (reference sequence). This CDR3 spans 13 amino acids. CDR3 in amino acids: CSATGTRAGKAFF. Here the CDR3 DNA reads TGCAGTGCTACCGGGACAAGGGCTGGTAAGGCTTTCTTT.